This T cell receptor beta chain was identified during a study of blood T cell repertoires in COVID-19. Background on the study: The United States, Italy and Spain provided the acute and convalescent COVID-19 samples. Sources were T cells, B-cell-depleted T cells, or PBMCs; the material itself was cDNA or gDNA.

Trimming left V 4 bases short and J 6 bases short, with 19 bases between. CDR1 and CDR2 from the germline V gene are GTSNPN and SVGIG (reference sequence). This CDR3 has 14 amino acids. Original data processing: Counts of nucleated cells, estimated from reference gene primer amplification, were obtained. Generated by immunoSEQ multiplex PCR, the TCRdb table keeps only in-frame clones and is missing some. V and J calls and clone size are given by that table; D and trimming were obtained from the DNA. The data hold over 200,000 clones, with approximately 78% observed a single time. Sequenced material: peripheral blood. The chain uses TRBV30 and TRBJ2-7; the D gene is possibly TRBD2 (7 bases). The clonotype originates from a woman between 35 and 50 years old with acute or convalescent COVID-19. CDR3 nucleotides: TGTGCCTGGAAGCTGAGGGGGGGTTTCGGCGAGCAGTACTTC. Its translation: CAWKLRGGFGEQYF.